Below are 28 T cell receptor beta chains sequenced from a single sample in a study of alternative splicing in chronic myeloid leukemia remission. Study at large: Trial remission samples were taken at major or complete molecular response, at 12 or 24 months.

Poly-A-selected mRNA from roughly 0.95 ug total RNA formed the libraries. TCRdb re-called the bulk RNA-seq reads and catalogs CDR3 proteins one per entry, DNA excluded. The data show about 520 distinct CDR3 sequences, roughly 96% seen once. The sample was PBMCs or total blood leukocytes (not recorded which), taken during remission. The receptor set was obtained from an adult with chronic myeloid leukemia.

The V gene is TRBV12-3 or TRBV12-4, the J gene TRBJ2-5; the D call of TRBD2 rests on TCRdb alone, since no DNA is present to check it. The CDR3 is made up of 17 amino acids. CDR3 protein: CASSPGTSGELRETQYF.

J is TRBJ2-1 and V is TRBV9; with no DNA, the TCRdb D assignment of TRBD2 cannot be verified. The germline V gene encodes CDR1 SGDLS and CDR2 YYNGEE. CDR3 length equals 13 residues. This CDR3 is CASSRRTSEEQFF.

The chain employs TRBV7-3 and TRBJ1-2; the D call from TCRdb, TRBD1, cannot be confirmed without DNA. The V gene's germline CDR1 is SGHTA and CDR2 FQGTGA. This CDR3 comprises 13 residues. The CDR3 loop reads CASSPNRAYGYTF.

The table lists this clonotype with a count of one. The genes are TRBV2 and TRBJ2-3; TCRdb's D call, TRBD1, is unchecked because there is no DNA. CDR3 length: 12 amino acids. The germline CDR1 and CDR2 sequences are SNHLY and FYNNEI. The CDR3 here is CASTTGADTQYF.

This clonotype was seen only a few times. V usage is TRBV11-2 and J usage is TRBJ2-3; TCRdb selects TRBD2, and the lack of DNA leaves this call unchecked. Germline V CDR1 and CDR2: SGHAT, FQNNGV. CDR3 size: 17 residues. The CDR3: CASSLSGQGGSTDTQYF. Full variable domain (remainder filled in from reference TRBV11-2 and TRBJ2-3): EAGVAQSPRYKIIEKRQSVAFWCNPISGHATLYWYQQILGQGPKLLIQFQNNGVVDDSQLPKDRFSAERLKGVDSTLKIQPAKLEDSAVYLCASSLSGQGGSTDTQYFGPGTRLTVL.

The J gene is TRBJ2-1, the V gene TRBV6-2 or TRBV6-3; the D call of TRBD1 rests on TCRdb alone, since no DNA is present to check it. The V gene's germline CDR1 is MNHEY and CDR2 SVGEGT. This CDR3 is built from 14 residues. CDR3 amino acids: CASSSDRIRGEQFF.

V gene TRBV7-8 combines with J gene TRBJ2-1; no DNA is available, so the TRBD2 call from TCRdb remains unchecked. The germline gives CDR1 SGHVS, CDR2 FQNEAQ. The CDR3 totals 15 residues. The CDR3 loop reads CASSSLVGRDNEQFF.

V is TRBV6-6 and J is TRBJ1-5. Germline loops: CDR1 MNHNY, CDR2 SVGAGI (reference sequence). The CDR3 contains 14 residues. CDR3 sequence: CASSYENSNQPQHF.

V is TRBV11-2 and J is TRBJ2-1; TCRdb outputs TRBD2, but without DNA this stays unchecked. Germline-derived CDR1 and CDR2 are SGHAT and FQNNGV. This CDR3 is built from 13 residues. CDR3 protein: CASRMLGGDEQFF.

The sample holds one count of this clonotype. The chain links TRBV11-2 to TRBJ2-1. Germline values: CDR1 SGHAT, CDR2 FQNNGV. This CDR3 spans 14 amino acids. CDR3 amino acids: CASSLQGLHNEQFF.

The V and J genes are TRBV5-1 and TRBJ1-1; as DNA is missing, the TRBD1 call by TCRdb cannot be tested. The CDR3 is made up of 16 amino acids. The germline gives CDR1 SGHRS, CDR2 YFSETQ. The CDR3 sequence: CASSSDRGLLNTEAFF. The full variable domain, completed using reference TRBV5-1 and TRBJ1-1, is KAGVTQTPRYLIKTRGQQVTLSCSPISGHRSVSWYQQTPGQGLQFLFEYFSETQRNKGNFPGRFSGRQFSNSRSEMNVSTLELGDSALYLCASSSDRGLLNTEAFFGQGTRLTVV.

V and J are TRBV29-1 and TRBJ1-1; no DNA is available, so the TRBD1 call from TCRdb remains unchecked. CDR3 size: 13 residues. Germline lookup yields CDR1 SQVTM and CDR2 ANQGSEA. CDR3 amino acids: CSGKTGDIAEAFF.

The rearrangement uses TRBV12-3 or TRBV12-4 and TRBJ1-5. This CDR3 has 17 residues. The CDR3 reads CASSFGRGPYSNQPQHF.

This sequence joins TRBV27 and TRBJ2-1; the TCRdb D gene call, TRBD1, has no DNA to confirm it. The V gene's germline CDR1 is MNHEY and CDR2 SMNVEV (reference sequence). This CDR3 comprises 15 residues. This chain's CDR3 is CASSSTDGFRLWQFF.

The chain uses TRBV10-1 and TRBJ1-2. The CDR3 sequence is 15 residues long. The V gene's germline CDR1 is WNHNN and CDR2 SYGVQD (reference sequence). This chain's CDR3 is CASSESLGAPGGYTF.

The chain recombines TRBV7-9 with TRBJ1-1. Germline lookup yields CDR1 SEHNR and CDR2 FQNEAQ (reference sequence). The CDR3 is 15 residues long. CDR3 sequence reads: CASSFTGHKNTEAFF.

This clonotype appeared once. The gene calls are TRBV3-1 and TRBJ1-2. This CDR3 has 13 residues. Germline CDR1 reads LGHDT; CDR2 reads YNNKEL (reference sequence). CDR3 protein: CASRGQGLYGYTF. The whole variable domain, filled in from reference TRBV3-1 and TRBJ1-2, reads DTAVSQTPKYLVTQMGNDKSIKCEQNLGHDTMYWYKQDSKKFLKIMFSYNNKELIINETVPNRFSPKSPDKAHLNLHINSLELGDSAVYFCASRGQGLYGYTFGSGTRLTVV.

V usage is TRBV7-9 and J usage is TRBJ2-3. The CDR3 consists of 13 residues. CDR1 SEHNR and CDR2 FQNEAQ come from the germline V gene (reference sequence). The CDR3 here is CASSQGTLYTQYF.

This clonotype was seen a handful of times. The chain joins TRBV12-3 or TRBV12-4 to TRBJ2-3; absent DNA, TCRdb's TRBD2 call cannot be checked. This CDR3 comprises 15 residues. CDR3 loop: CASLSSGGAADTQYF.

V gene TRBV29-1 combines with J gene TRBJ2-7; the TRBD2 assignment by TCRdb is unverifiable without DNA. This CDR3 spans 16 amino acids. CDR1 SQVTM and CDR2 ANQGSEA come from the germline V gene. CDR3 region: CSVQNTERGHTYEQYF.

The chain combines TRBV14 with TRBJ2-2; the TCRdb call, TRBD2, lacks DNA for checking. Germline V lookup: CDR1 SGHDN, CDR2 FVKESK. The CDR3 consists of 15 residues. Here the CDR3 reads CASSRKTGLTGELFF.

The CDR3 reads CASSLRLVRYSYNEQFF. This sequence joins TRBV6-5 and TRBJ2-1; TCRdb outputs TRBD2, but without DNA this stays unchecked. Germline V gene data show CDR1 as MNHEY and CDR2 as SVGAGI. The CDR3 length is 17 residues.

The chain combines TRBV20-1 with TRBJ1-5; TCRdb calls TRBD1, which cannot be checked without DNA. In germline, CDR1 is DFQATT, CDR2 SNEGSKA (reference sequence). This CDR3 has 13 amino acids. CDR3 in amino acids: CSANQGSNQPQHF.

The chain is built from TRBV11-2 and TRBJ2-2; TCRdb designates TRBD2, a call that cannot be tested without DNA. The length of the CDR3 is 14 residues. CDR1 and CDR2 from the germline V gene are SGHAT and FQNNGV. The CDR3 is CASNNPGGTGELFF.

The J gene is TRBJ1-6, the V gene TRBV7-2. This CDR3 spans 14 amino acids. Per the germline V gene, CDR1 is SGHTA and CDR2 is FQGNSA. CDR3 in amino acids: CASRSGVGNSPLHF. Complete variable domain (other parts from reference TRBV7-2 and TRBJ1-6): GAGVSQSPSNKVTEKGKDVELRCDPISGHTALYWYRQSLGQGLEFLIYFQGNSAPDKSGLPSDRFSAERTGGSVSTLTIQRTQQEDSAVYLCASRSGVGNSPLHFGNGTRLTVT.

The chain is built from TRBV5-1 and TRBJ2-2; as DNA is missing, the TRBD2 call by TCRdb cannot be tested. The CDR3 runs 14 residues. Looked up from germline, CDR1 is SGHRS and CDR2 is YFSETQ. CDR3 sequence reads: CASSLDSVTGELFF.

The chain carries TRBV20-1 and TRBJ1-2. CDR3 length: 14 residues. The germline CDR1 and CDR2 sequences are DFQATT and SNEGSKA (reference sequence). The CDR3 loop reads CSATTGGATIGYTF.

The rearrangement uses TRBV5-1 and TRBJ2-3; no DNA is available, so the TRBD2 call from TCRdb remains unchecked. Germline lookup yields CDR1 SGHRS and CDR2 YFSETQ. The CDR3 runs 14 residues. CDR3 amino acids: CASSPGTNTDTQYF.